This T cell receptor beta chain was profiled in a study of shared clonotypes between healthy human individuals. Notes on the study in general: Represented genetic and exposure-history diversity was restricted by having few donors.

Looked up from germline, CDR1 is MNHNS and CDR2 is SASEGT. This CDR3 is 12 amino acids long. Trimming removed 3 bases at V and 4 bases at J, with 4 bases between. The donors were adults (healthy and HIV-negative) with no recent acute infections or vaccinations. Naive CD4+ cells were CD45RA-selected; the remaining cells were memory. As regards this clone: Its matching antigen is unknown. Other DNA sequences in the same sample also yield this CDR3.

Researchers divided each subset's genomic DNA evenly across several immunoSEQ plates. TCRdb keeps only in-frame clones here, not all; method: immunoSEQ multiplex PCR. The profile shows roughly 2.6 million clones, around 90% of them singletons. Sequencing was performed on naive CD4+ T cells sorted from blood. This sample's subset: CD45RA+ positively selected. The chain joins TRBV6-1 to TRBJ2-1; D uncertain. This receptor was identified in a man aged 18 to 29 in good health. The CDR3 loop is CASSDLYNEQFF. CDR3 bases: TGTGCCAGCAGTGATCTATACAATGAGCAGTTCTTC.